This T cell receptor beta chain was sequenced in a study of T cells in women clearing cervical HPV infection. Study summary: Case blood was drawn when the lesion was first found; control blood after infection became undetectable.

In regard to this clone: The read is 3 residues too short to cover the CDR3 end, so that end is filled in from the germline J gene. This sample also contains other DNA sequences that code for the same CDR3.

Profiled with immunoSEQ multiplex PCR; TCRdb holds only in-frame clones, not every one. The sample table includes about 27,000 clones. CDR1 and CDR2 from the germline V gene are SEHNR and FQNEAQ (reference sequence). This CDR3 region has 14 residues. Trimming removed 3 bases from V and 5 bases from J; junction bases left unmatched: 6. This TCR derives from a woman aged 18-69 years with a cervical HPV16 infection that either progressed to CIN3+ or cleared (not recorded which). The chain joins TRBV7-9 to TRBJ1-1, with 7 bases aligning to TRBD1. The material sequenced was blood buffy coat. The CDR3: CASSLVKGATEAFF. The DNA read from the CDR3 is TGTGCCAGCAGCTTGGTTAAGGGGGCGACTGAA. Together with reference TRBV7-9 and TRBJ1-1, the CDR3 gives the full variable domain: DTGVSQNPRHKITKRGQNVTFRCDPISEHNRLYWYRQTLGQGPEFLTYFQNEAQLEKSRLLSDRFSAERPKGSFSTLEIQRTEQGDSAMYLCASSLVKGATEAFFGQGTRLTVV.